Described below is a single T cell receptor (beta chain) sequence and its context. What it binds is not known. In TCRdb, the reads were re-called with MiXCR into one record per CDR3 protein. The repertoire includes approximately 1,000,000 distinct CDR3 sequences, less than 35% of them detected once, and 11% to 15% sits in the top ten. The data were obtained in a study of T cell repertoires in cytomegalovirus infection. Overall study context: The study used recently identified HLA-C-restricted and well-studied HLA-B-restricted CMV epitopes. An indication of both CMV infection and matching HLA type came from public TCR beta signatures. Study-level results: In two of eight donors, the top clonotype was HLA-C-restricted CMV-specific.

Germline V CDR1 and CDR2: SQVTM, ANQGSEA. V dropped 6 bases and J dropped 1; count of bases not matched to a gene: 2. CDR3 length equals 13 residues. The V gene is TRBV29-1, the J gene TRBJ2-2; the match to TRBD1 covers 7 bases. The source of this sequence is a human donor in good health (CMV status not recorded). Some clones in this sample may be carry-over from other donors' samples. Sequencing used cultured CD8+ T cells from PBMCs, obtained from culture after CMV antigen stimulation. CDR3 sequence: CSVGTVNTGELFF. The CDR3 region has the DNA TGCAGCGTCGGGACAGTGAACACCGGGGAGCTGTTTTTT.